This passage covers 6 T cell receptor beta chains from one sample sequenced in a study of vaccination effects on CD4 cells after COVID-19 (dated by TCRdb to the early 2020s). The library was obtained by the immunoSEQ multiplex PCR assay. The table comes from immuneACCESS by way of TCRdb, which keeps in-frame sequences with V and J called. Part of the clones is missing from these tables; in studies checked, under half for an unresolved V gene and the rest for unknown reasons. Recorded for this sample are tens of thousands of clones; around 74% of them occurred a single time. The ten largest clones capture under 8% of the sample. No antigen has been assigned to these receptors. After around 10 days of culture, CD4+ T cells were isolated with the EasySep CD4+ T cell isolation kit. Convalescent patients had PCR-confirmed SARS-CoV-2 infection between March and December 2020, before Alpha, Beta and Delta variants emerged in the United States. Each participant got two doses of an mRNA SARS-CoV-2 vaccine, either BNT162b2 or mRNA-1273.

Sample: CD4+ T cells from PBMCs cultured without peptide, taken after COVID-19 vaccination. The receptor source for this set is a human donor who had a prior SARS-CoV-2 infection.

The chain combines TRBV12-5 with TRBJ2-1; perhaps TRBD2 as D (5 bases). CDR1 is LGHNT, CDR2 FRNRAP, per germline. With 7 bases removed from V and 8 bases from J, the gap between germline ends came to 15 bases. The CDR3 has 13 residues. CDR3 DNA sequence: TGTGCTAGTGAGAGAGGGCCCCTATATGAGCAGTTCTTC. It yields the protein CASERGPLYEQFF.

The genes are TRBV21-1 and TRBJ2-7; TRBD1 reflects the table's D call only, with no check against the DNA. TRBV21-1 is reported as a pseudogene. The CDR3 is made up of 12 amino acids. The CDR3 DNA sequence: TGTGCCAGCAGCCCAACAGCTTACGAGCAGTACTTC. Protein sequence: CASSPTAYEQYF.

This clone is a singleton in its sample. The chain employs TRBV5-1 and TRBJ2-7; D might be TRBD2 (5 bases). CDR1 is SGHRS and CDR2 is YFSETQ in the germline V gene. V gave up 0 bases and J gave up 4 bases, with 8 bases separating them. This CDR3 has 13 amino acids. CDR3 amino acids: CASSLGRDYEQYF. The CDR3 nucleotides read TGCGCCAGCAGCTTGGGACGGGATTACGAGCAGTACTTC.

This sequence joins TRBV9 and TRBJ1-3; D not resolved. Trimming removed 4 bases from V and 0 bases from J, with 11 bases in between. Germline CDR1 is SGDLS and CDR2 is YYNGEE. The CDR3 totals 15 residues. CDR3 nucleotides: TGTGCCAGCAGCACCTTTGGGATCTCTGGAAACACCATATATTTT. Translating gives CASSTFGISGNTIYF.

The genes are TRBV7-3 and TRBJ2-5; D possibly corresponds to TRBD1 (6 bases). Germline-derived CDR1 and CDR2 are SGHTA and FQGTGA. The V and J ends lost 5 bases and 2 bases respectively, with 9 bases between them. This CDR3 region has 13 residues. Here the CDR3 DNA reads TGTGCCAGCAGCCTCGGACAGCAAGAGACCCAGTACTTC. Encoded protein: CASSLGQQETQYF.

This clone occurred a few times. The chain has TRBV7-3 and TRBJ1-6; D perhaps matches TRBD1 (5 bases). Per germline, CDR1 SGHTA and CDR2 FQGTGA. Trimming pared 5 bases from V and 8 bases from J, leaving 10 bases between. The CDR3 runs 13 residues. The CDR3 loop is CASSLRRDSPLHF. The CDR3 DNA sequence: TGTGCCAGCAGCCTACGCAGGGATTCACCCCTCCACTTT.